The T cell receptor (beta chain) described here comes from a study of cytomegalovirus exposure and HLA in healthy donors. As for this clone: Its antigen is as yet unknown.

PCR was performed using 60 Vbeta and 13 Jbeta primers. Here immunoSEQ multiplex PCR was the method, and the copy in TCRdb shows in-frame clones only, minus some. The data hold about 190,000 clones, with about 80% observed a single time. The J segment lost 4 bases and the V segment lost 4 bases, leaving 7 bases of the junction unmatched. Germline CDR1 reads SGHRS; CDR2 reads YFSETQ. This CDR3 is 16 amino acids long. General study points: What was likely a sequencing artifact was a cluster of highly shared sequence variants. Of the V segments, some could not be distinguished, including TRBV6-2 and TRBV6-3, and were excluded. Some TCR beta chains (roughly 160 of them) were listed as cytomegalovirus-associated.

The material sequenced was PBMCs. The genes are TRBV5-1 and TRBJ2-7; 14 positions agree with TRBD2. This clonotype was sampled from a man between 35 and 55 years old in good health and CMV-seropositive. Written as DNA, the CDR3 is TGCGCCAGCAGCGCCTCCGGGACTAGCGGGAGTTACGAGCAGTACTTC. Its protein product is CASSASGTSGSYEQYF. The variable domain in full, with the rest retrieved from reference TRBV5-1 and TRBJ2-7, is KAGVTQTPRYLIKTRGQQVTLSCSPISGHRSVSWYQQTPGQGLQFLFEYFSETQRNKGNFPGRFSGRQFSNSRSEMNVSTLELGDSALYLCASSASGTSGSYEQYFGPGTRLTVT.